This T cell receptor beta chain was retrieved from a study of T cell responses to AZD1222 COVID-19 vaccine (dated by TCRdb to the early 2020s). A note on the overall study: AZD1222 recipients given second doses at about 4 weeks or at about 12 weeks were pooled, since spike-specific TCR depth and breadth were not found to differ between the two schedules. A total of 233 trial participants underwent TCR sequencing, of whom some 200 had received two doses of AZD1222 and about 25 had received two doses of the MenACWY control vaccine. Trial participants were enrolled by age into subgroups of 18-55, 56-69 and 70-plus years, and around 150, 28 and 57 TCR-sequenced participants, respectively, were included in these subgroups. Results the study describes overall, beyond this receptor: Most participants were white British and females outnumbered males, and the authors suggested that clonal diversity may have been underestimated. Only five to seven AZD1222 recipients were SARS-CoV-2 seropositive at baseline, limiting conclusions about previously exposed vaccinees. No day 14 peak-response samples were available, so repertoires were characterized only after the peak T cell response. In the small 56-69-year group, the increase in depth fell short of significance, most likely because of low power. Epitopes outside the regions mutated in the B.1.351 and B.1.1.7 variants were reportedly recognized by nearly half of the unique spike-specific TCRs. The vaccine-associated CD4 TCRs covered the entire spike protein, and the dominant responses fell in regions 160-218 and 743-854. Spike-specific TCR breadth and depth rose significantly after two AZD1222 doses compared with day 0 and with MenACWY recipients.

The CDR3 regions of human TCRbeta chains were analyzed by immunosequencing. For the original study's pipeline: Repertoire TCRs were matched against a reference library of SARS-CoV-2-specific TCRs generated with the MIRA antigen-specificity platform. Breadth meant the fraction of unique TCRs that were SARS-CoV-2-associated, whereas depth meant the fraction of total T cells that were SARS-CoV-2-associated. Each spike-specific TCR was assigned to its reactive spike region and to a CD4 or CD8 class using the MIRA data. Log10-transformed breadth and depth values were compared by one-way ANOVA with Sidak's multiple comparisons tests. As stored in TCRdb, this immuneACCESS dataset retains in-frame rearrangements with V and J assigned. A fraction of the clones does not appear; measured against another copy, unresolved V genes explain less than half of the discrepancy, and the remainder lacks a known reason. V, J and clone size are those of that table, while D and trimming were read from the DNA. This sample holds nearly 95,000 clones; 85% to 90% were observed only once. The ten largest clones capture 8.4% of the sample.

The sample's time point, from its label and the paper: baseline before first vaccination. The vaccinee samples were drawn from two UK trials, COV001 and COV002, one of which was a single-blind randomized controlled phase 2/3 trial testing AZD1222 (ChAdOx1 nCoV-19) in healthy adults. Trial participant PBMC samples were collected at day 0 and day 28 after the second dose for TCRbeta chain sequencing. For this clone: Its antigen has not been determined. No base-level quality is on record; no much larger clone is a single base apart.

V and J are trimmed by 3 bases and 4 bases, and the gene matches miss 4 bases of the junction. Via the germline V gene, CDR1 is SGHTA and CDR2 FQGTGA. Reading from cysteine to phenylalanine, the CDR3 counts 15 amino acids. Only CDR3 DNA is held: 45 bases, read in frame from base 1. The V and J segments used are TRBV7-3 and TRBJ2-2, with 8 central nucleotides matching TRBD2. This receptor was obtained from an adult in good health. Here the sequenced sample was peripheral blood, taken on day 0 of AZD1222 vaccination. CDR3 loop: CASSFGTSGTGELFF. The bases are TGTGCCAGCAGCTTTGGGACTAGTGGCACCGGGGAGCTGTTTTTT.